Listed below are T cell receptor beta chains from one sample, sequenced in a study of T cells in Graves' hyperthyroidism and ophthalmopathy. TCRdb re-called the multiplex PCR reads with MiXCR, one entry per CDR3 protein. In the table there are some 350,000 distinct CDR3 sequences, around 15% of which are singletons. The sequencing sample was made of blood. These receptors all come from a woman aged 60-70 years with Graves' ophthalmopathy. Both conserved end residues are part of each CDR3. Each record gives: clone size, V gene, D gene, J gene, CDR3 length, CDR3 DNA, CDR3 protein. D genes are given only for firm matches. A row's size may be missing; if present it is once, few, many or a size class.

many,TRBV20-1,TRBD1,TRBJ2-7,15,TGCAGTGCCAACCAACCGGGACAGGGTCCCCGGGAGCAGTACTTC,CSANQPGQGPREQYF
.,TRBV7-9,TRBD2,TRBJ2-2,17,TGTGCCAGCACCCCCGGGAAGCGGGAGGGCCCCACCGGGGAGCTGTTTTTT,CASTPGKREGPTGELFF
.,TRBV6-1,.,TRBJ1-1,14,TGTGCCAGCAGTGAAGCAGCCCGGGGCACTGAAGCTTTCTTT,CASSEAARGTEAFF
many,TRBV9,.,TRBJ2-7,14,TGTGCCAGCAGCGTAGCGGAGGGGGCTTACGAGCAGTACTTC,CASSVAEGAYEQYF
many,TRBV12-3/TRBV12-4,TRBD2,TRBJ2-1,13,TGTGCCAGCAGGATACTAGCGGGAGCCCAGCAGTTCTTC,CASRILAGAQQFF
few,TRBV7-6,TRBD1,TRBJ2-7,15,TGTGCCAGCAGCTTAGGCGCAGGGGGCATGTACGAGCAGTACTTC,CASSLGAGGMYEQYF
.,TRBV7-2,.,TRBJ2-5,14,TGTGCCAGCAGCTTATCCGGGGAGCTGGAGACCCAGTACTTC,CASSLSGELETQYF
.,TRBV12-5,.,TRBJ2-1,14,TGTGCTAGTGGTTTGGCACTAGACAGGAATGAGCAGTTCTTC,CASGLALDRNEQFF
many,TRBV20-1,TRBD1,TRBJ1-5,19,TGCAGTGCTAGCCTATCCCAGGTTGGGGACAGGTATAGCAATCAGCCCCAGCATTTT,CSASLSQVGDRYSNQPQHF
many,TRBV28,.,TRBJ2-3,13,TGTGCCAGCCGGGACACCTTCACAGATACGCAGTATTTT,CASRDTFTDTQYF
many,TRBV15,TRBD2,TRBJ2-7,12,TGTGCCACCAGCAGAGATGCGGGGGGGCAGTACTTC,CATSRDAGGQYF
many,TRBV27,TRBD2,TRBJ2-1,17,TGTGCCAGCACCCCAAGCCCTCTAGCGGACCTTGACAATGAGCAGTTCTTC,CASTPSPLADLDNEQFF
many,TRBV7-9,TRBD2,TRBJ2-1,18,TGTGCCAGCAGCACCAAAGCGGCTAGCGGGAGGGTGTACAATGAGCAGTTCTTC,CASSTKAASGRVYNEQFF
many,TRBV13,.,TRBJ2-2,13,TGTGCCAGCAGCCCGACGGAGACCGGGGAGCTGTTTTTT,CASSPTETGELFF
.,TRBV20-1,TRBD1,TRBJ1-1,14,TGCAGTGCTACCTTCGGGACAGGTAACACTGAAGCTTTCTTT,CSATFGTGNTEAFF
many,TRBV12-3/TRBV12-4,TRBD1,TRBJ2-1,15,TGTGCCAGCAGTTTTGGGCAGGGGGCGAGTAATGAGCAGTTCTTC,CASSFGQGASNEQFF
.,TRBV7-2,TRBD2,TRBJ2-2,12,TGTGCAGGGGACTACTACACCGGGGAGCTGTTTTTT,CAGDYYTGELFF
.,TRBV12-5,.,TRBJ2-3,15,TGTGCTAGTGGTTTGCCGTCTAGCGTCACAGATACGCAGTATTTT,CASGLPSSVTDTQYF
few,TRBV7-8,TRBD1,TRBJ2-1,16,TGTGCCAGCAGCATATCGACAGGGGTTACCTACAATGAGCAGTTCTTC,CASSISTGVTYNEQFF
.,TRBV6-5,.,TRBJ1-1,16,TGTGCCAGCAGTTACACCTTCATAAGTGGCCCTCACGAAGCTTTCTTT,CASSYTFISGPHEAFF